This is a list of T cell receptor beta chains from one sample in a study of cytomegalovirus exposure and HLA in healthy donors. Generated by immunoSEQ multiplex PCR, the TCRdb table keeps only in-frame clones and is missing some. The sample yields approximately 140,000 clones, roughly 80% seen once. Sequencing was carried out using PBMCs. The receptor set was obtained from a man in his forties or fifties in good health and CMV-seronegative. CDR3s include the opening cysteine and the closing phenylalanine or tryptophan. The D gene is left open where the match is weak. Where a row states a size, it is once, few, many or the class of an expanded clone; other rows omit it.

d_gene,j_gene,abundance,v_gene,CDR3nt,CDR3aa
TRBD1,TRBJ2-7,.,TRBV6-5,TGTGCCAGCAGCTTGGGGACAGGGTCGAGCGAGCAGTACTTC,CASSLGTGSSEQYF
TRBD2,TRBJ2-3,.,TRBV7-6,TGTGCCAGCAGCTTAGGGCTAGCGGGGATCCCAGATACGCAGTATTTT,CASSLGLAGIPDTQYF
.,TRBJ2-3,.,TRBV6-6,TGTGCCAGCAGTTACTCGACTAGAGGCACAGATACGCAGTATTTT,CASSYSTRGTDTQYF
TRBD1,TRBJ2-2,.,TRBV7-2,TGTGCCAGCAGCTCCGGACAGGGAAGAGGGGAGCTGTTTTTT,CASSSGQGRGELFF
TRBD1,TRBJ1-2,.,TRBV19,TGTGCCAGTAGTCTCACCCGGACAGGAACCGGCTTCTACACCTTC,CASSLTRTGTGFYTF
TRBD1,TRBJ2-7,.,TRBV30,TGTGCCTGTGACAGGGCCGCCTACGAGCAGTACTTC,CACDRAAYEQYF
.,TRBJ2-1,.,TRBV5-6,TGTGCCAGCAGCTCACTAGCTCCGGAGCAGTTCTTC,CASSSLAPEQFF
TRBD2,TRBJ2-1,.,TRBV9,TGTGCCAGCAGCGTAGGAGGGACTAGCGGATTTGAGCAGTTCTTC,CASSVGGTSGFEQFF
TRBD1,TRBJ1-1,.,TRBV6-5,TGTGCCAGCAGTTCCGGGACAGCTATGAACACTGAAGCTTTCTTT,CASSSGTAMNTEAFF
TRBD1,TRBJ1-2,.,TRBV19,TGTGCCAGTAACCCAGGGACAGGGCCTAGCGGCTACACCTTC,CASNPGTGPSGYTF
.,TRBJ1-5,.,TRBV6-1,TGTGCCAGCAGACAGGGCTTCAATCAGCCCCAGCATTTT,CASRQGFNQPQHF
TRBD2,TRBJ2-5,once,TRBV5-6,TGTGCCACGGGGGCTAGCGGGGGGGCTGAGACCCAGTACTTC,CATGASGGAETQYF
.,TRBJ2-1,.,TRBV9,TGTGCCAGCAGCGGTCTTAGCGTTAACAATGAGCAGTTCTTC,CASSGLSVNNEQFF
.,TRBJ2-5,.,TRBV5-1,TGCGCCAGCAGCCCCAGGGTACAGGAGACCCAGTACTTC,CASSPRVQETQYF
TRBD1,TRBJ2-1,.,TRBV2,TGTGCCAGCAGTACTACAGGGGCGAGATACAATGAGCAGTTCTTC,CASSTTGARYNEQFF
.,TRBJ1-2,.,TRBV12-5,TGTGCTAGTGGTCCCGCCCGGCCCGTTCGGAGTGGCTACACCTTC,CASGPARPVRSGYTF
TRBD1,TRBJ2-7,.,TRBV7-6,TGTGCCAGCAGCGGCTGGGGACAGAACTACGAGCAGTACTTC,CASSGWGQNYEQYF
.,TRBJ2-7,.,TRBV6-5,TGTGCCAGCAGTTCCCCGGGACTGCTCTACGAGCAGTACTTC,CASSSPGLLYEQYF
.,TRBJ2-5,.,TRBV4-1,TGCGCCAGCAGCCAAGTTGGTGGGGGCCGAGAGACCCAGTACTTC,CASSQVGGGRETQYF
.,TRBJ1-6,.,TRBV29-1,TGCAGCGTTGGTAGCGAGGCCAATTCACCCCTCCACTTT,CSVGSEANSPLHF
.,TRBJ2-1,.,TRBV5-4,TGTGCCAGCAGCTCGGACACGGGGACTCCGGGGGTGGATGAGCAGTTCTTC,CASSSDTGTPGVDEQFF
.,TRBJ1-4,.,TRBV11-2,TGTGCCAGCAGCCCGGGGGGGAGAAGCCATGAAAAACTGTTTTTT,CASSPGGRSHEKLFF
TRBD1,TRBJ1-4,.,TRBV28,TGTGCCAGCAGAGCACAGGGGGACACAACTAATGAAAAACTGTTTTTT,CASRAQGDTTNEKLFF
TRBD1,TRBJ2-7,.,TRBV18,TGTGCCAGCTCACGGACAGGGAGCTCCTACGAGCAGTACTTC,CASSRTGSSYEQYF
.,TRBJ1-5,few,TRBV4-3,TGCGCCAGCAGCCAAGAAGAGGGTTTGGGTCAGCCCCAGCATTTT,CASSQEEGLGQPQHF
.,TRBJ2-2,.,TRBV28,TGTGCCAGCAGTTCGCCGGGGATAAACACCGGGGAGCTGTTTTTT,CASSSPGINTGELFF
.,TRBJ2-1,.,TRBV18,TGTGCCAGCTCACCCCTTAATGAGCAGTTCTTC,CASSPLNEQFF
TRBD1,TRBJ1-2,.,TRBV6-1,TGTGCCAGCAGGGAACCACCGGGACAGGATAACTATGGCTACACCTTC,CASREPPGQDNYGYTF
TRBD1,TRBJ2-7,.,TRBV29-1,TGCAGCGTTGTGGACAGGGAAGGTTACGAGCAGTACTTC,CSVVDREGYEQYF
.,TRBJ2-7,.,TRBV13,TGTGCCAGCAGCATTCGACAGGCGCTCCCTTCTTACGAGCAGTACTTC,CASSIRQALPSYEQYF
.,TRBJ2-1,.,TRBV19,TGTGCCAGTAGTATAGAAGGGGGGGCGAATGAGCAGTTCTTC,CASSIEGGANEQFF
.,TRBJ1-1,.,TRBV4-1,TGCGCCAGCAGGCAACTTAGGGGTAAGAACACTGAAGCTTTCTTT,CASRQLRGKNTEAFF
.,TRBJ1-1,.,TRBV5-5,TGTGCCAGCAGCTTGGGTTTAGCAGGACATAAGAACACTGAAGCTTTCTTT,CASSLGLAGHKNTEAFF
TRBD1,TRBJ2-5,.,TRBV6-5,TGTGCCAGTCTTAACCGGGACAGGGCTTACTTC,CASLNRDRAYF
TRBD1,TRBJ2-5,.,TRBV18,TGTGCCAGCTCACCACGGAACAGGGGACAAGAGACCCAGTACTTC,CASSPRNRGQETQYF
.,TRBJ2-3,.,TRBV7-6,TGTGCCAGCAGCTTAGCGCCTAGTACAGATACGCAGTATTTT,CASSLAPSTDTQYF
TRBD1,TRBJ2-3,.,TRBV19,TGTGCCAGTACCGTGACAGGGGAGCCAGATACGCAGTATTTT,CASTVTGEPDTQYF
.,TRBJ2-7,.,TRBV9,TGTGCCAGCAGCTCTCGGGGTGAGGGGGCCTACGAGCAGTACTTC,CASSSRGEGAYEQYF
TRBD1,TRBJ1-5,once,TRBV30,TGTGCCCTCGACAGGGTCGGCAATCAGCCCCAGCATTTT,CALDRVGNQPQHF
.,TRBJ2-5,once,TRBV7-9,TGTGCCAGCAGTCCCAGGGGTCCGGAGACCCAGTACTTC,CASSPRGPETQYF
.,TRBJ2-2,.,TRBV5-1,TGCGCCAGCAGCTTGGTTCAGGGAGGCGGGGAGCTGTTTTTT,CASSLVQGGGELFF
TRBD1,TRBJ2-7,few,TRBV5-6,TGTGCCAGCAGCGGCCGGGACAGACGGTCCTACGAGCAGTACTTC,CASSGRDRRSYEQYF
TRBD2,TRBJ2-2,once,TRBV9,TGTGCCAGCAGCCTCCGAGCGGGAGGGCGTCCCGGGGAGCTGTTTTTT,CASSLRAGGRPGELFF
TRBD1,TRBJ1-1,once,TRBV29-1,TGCAGCGTGGTATTTGGAGGCAGGGGGGACACTGAAGCTTTCTTT,CSVVFGGRGDTEAFF
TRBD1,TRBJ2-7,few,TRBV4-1,TGCGCCAGCAGCCAGAGAGGACAGGGAGGCGAGCAGTACTTC,CASSQRGQGGEQYF
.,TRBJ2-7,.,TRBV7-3,TGTGCCAGCAGCTCCACAGGGTCCTCCTACGAGCAGTACTTC,CASSSTGSSYEQYF